The present T cell receptor beta chain was sequenced within a study of OX40 agonist ivuxolimab in advanced cancers. Germline V lookup: CDR1 SQVTM, CDR2 ANQGSEA. The CDR3 is 12 residues long. Trimming removed 4 bases from V and 3 bases from J, with 9 bases in between. TCRdb's table, derived via immunoSEQ multiplex PCR, lists solely in-frame clones and lacks some. The data hold roughly 77,000 clones, with just under 95% observed a single time. The chain couples TRBV29-1 to TRBJ1-2; D is perhaps TRBD1 (6 bases). The sample consisted of CD4+ or CD8+ T cells sorted from blood, taken in a trial of the OX40 agonist ivuxolimab. The receptor comes from an adult with an advanced solid tumor such as melanoma, head and neck, liver or kidney cancer. CDR3 in amino acids: CSVAQGDYGYTF. In nucleotides, the CDR3 is TGCAGCGTTGCACAGGGTGACTATGGCTACACCTTC.